These 19 T cell receptor beta chains were all obtained from the same sample, sequenced in a study of pediatric ulcerative colitis. Produced via immunoSEQ multiplex PCR; TCRdb's table is partial and in-frame only. Of about 60,000 clones listed, 87% are singletons. Sequenced sample: blood. These receptors were collected from a boy aged 10-17 years who was a control in a study of pediatric ulcerative colitis.

The chain is built from TRBV5-1 and TRBJ2-7; 7 positions agree with TRBD1. The CDR3 covers 14 residues. V lost 10 bases, J lost 4 bases, and 14 bases stayed unmatched. The germline CDR1 and CDR2 sequences are SGHRS and YFSETQ. In nucleotides, the CDR3 is TGCGCCTCAAAATCCCGGGACAGCCGATACGAGCAGTACTTC. This codes for CASKSRDSRYEQYF.

The chain has TRBV7-2 and TRBJ2-5, with 10 bases lining up with TRBD2. Looked up from germline, CDR1 is SGHTA and CDR2 is FQGNSA. The CDR3 has 14 amino acids. With V trimmed by 6 bases and J by 3 bases, 4 bases remained unmatched. For the CDR3, the DNA is TGTGCCAGCAGGGCTAGCGGGGGAAAAGAGACCCAGTACTTC. Protein: CASRASGGKETQYF.

V is TRBV29-1 and J is TRBJ1-1, with 8 bases identical to TRBD1. V was pared by 8 bases and J by 7 bases, with 6 bases of the junction left unmatched. CDR3 size: 11 residues. Germline lookup yields CDR1 SQVTM and CDR2 ANQGSEA. For the CDR3, the DNA is TGCAGCTCCGGACAGGGTAGTGAAGCTTTCTTT. Translating it yields CSSGQGSEAFF.

The CDR3 bases are TGTGCCACCGGTGGCCATAGGTTCGAGCAGTACTTC. Translating it yields CATGGHRFEQYF. The gene calls are TRBV25-1 and TRBJ2-7; no clear D gene. Germline values: CDR1 MGHDK, CDR2 SYGVNS. The V and J ends lost 10 bases and 6 bases respectively, with 16 bases between them. The CDR3 loop spans 12 amino acids.

This chain uses TRBV11-3 with TRBJ2-5; 8 positions agree with TRBD2. V lost 5 bases and J lost 2; bases outside the gene matches: 10. Germline CDR1 SGHNT, CDR2 YENEEA. The CDR3 has 16 amino acids. For the CDR3, the DNA is TGTGCCAGCAGCCCCGAGGGTAGCGGGGAACAAGAGACCCAGTACTTC. Translation gives CASSPEGSGEQETQYF.

This clone was counted between two and nine times. The J gene is TRBJ2-3, the V gene TRBV5-4; D is undetermined. The V gene's germline CDR1 is SGHNT and CDR2 YYREEE (reference sequence). The CDR3 runs to 14 residues. V lost 1 base to trimming and J lost 0 bases, with 6 bases between them. The CDR3 nucleotides are TGTGCCAGCAGCTTGCCAAGGAGCACAGATACGCAGTATTTT. The encoded protein is CASSLPRSTDTQYF.

The DNA of the CDR3 is TGTGCCAGATCCCCTAATGACAGGGTCGGCACCGGGGAGCTGTTTTTT. Translated: CARSPNDRVGTGELFF. J is TRBJ2-2 and V is TRBV2, with 7 bases aligning to TRBD1. V was clipped by 9 bases and J by 4 bases; unmatched bases: 14. This CDR3 comprises 16 residues. Germline V gives CDR1 SNHLY, CDR2 FYNNEI.

This clone was picked up one time. The rearrangement links TRBV28 to TRBJ2-7, with 9 positions matching TRBD2. V was clipped by 3 bases and J by 3 bases; unmatched bases: 3. This CDR3 spans 14 amino acids. CDR1 MDHEN and CDR2 SYDVKM come from the germline V gene. CDR3 DNA sequence: TGTGCCAGCAGTTTTGCGGGAGGGATCTACGAGCAGTACTTC. Translating gives CASSFAGGIYEQYF.

The chain couples TRBV21-1 to TRBJ2-7; the D call of TRBD2 is as the table states it, not checked on the DNA. TRBV21-1 is a pseudogene locus. This CDR3 has 16 residues. The CDR3 DNA reads TGTGCCAGCAGCCCCCCGGTTAGAGGGTCCCCCTACGAGCAGTACTTC. It translates to CASSPPVRGSPYEQYF.

This clone was detected only once. CDR3 region: CASSVQGADNEKLFF. The CDR3 DNA sequence: TGTGCCAGCTCAGTTCAGGGTGCGGATAATGAAAAACTGTTTTTT. The rearrangement links TRBV18 to TRBJ1-4; weak D call: TRBD1 (5 bases). Trimming cost V 5 bases and J 4 bases, with 14 bases left between them. This CDR3 is 15 amino acids long. CDR1 is KGHSH and CDR2 is LQKENI in the germline V gene.

CDR3 nucleotide sequence: TGTGCCAGCAGTGGCGACCACTCCTACAATGAGCAGTTCTTC. As protein: CASSGDHSYNEQFF. This chain links TRBV2 with TRBJ2-1, with D unclear. V was clipped by 4 bases and J by 0 bases, with 7 bases between them. Germline lookup yields CDR1 SNHLY and CDR2 FYNNEI. The CDR3 is 14 residues long.

This chain joins TRBV5-4 and TRBJ1-3; D is uncertain. Germline V CDR1 and CDR2: SGHNT, YYREEE (reference sequence). The CDR3 sequence is 13 residues long. V was shortened by 4 bases and J by 0 bases, with 5 bases between the two germline ends. The CDR3 loop is CASSAVSGNTIYF. The CDR3 region has the DNA TGTGCCAGCAGCGCCGTCTCTGGAAACACCATATATTTT.

The chain's CDR3 is CASSVTGRAFSNQPQHF. The CDR3 DNA is TGTGCCAGTAGTGTGACAGGTAGGGCCTTTAGCAATCAGCCCCAGCATTTT. The chain links TRBV19 to TRBJ1-5, with a possible D match to TRBD1 (6 bases). CDR3 length: 17 amino acids. Between the trimmed V and J ends, which lost 5 bases and 0 bases, there was a span of 17 bases. Germline V CDR1 and CDR2: LNHDA, SQIVND (reference sequence).

This sequence joins TRBV18 and TRBJ2-7; D assignment may be TRBD1 or TRBD2 (5 bases each). Between the trimmed V and J ends, which lost 3 bases and 4 bases, there was a span of 16 bases. The CDR3 runs 15 residues. Looked up from germline, CDR1 is KGHSH and CDR2 is LQKENI. The CDR3 reads CASSPSSGREYEQYF. CDR3 sequence (DNA): TGTGCCAGCTCACCCTCCAGCGGCAGGGAATACGAGCAGTACTTC.

The V gene is TRBV5-1, the J gene TRBJ1-2; tentatively, D is TRBD1 (5 bases). The V gene's germline CDR1 is SGHRS and CDR2 YFSETQ. The CDR3 is made up of 16 amino acids. The V end was cut by 0 bases, the J end by 1 base, with 13 bases between. In nucleotides, the CDR3 is TGCGCCAGCAGCTTGGTGGGGCCACCCAGTAACTATGGCTACACCTTC. Translation gives CASSLVGPPSNYGYTF.

The table lists this clone with a count of one. The rearrangement uses TRBV28 and TRBJ2-7; TRBD2 matches at 8 bases. This CDR3 contains 14 residues. The germline CDR1 and CDR2 sequences are MDHEN and SYDVKM. V was clipped by 3 bases and J by 4 bases; unmatched bases: 5. In DNA, the CDR3 is TGTGCCAGCAGTTTGTTCGGGAGGGCGTACGAGCAGTACTTC. Amino acid sequence: CASSLFGRAYEQYF.

This clone has just a few counts. V and J are TRBV27 and TRBJ2-5; D remains unclear. V lost 3 bases, J lost 1 base, and 3 bases lay in between. Germline CDR1 MNHEY, CDR2 SMNVEV (reference sequence). The CDR3 has 12 residues. CDR3 coding DNA: TGTGCCAGCAGTTTCTCCCAAGAGACCCAGTACTTC. It encodes CASSFSQETQYF.

The chain links TRBV29-1 to TRBJ1-2, with D possibly matching TRBD1 (5 bases). In germline, CDR1 is SQVTM, CDR2 ANQGSEA. V was shortened by 4 bases and J by 4 bases, with 13 bases between the two germline ends. The CDR3 sequence is 13 residues long. Here the CDR3 reads CSVGAGSGYGYTF. CDR3 DNA: TGCAGCGTTGGGGCAGGGAGTGGCTATGGCTACACCTTC.

This rearrangement joins TRBV9 to TRBJ2-4, with D possibly matching TRBD1 (5 bases). Trimming removed 0 bases from V and 6 bases from J, with 10 bases in between. Per germline, CDR1 SGDLS and CDR2 YYNGEE. The CDR3 loop spans 14 amino acids. The chain's CDR3 is CASSVGHQGNIQYF. The CDR3 DNA sequence: TGTGCCAGCAGCGTAGGACATCAGGGAAACATTCAGTACTTC.